This T cell receptor (beta chain) was observed in a study of blood T cell repertoires in COVID-19 (dated by TCRdb to 2018 to 2021). Broadly, across the study: Samples from collaborators originated in the United States, Italy and Spain and spanned both the acute and convalescent phases of COVID-19. The material from the prospective study consisted of cDNA or gDNA derived from T cells, B-cell-depleted T cells, or PBMCs. The dataset comprised deeply sampled blood TCRbeta repertoires from subjects exposed to, actively infected with, or recovered from COVID-19. The repertoires were released in a freely available public database meant as a resource for research on the immune response to SARS-CoV-2. The samples were drawn from the first 160 participants of the ongoing ImmuneRACE study and from 1,200 or so subjects provided by 6 global collaborators. Sample metadata almost always included a de-identified subject ID, COVID-19 status, age in years and sex. Where available, HLA class I and class II types were obtained from metadata supplied by the sample provider rather than from assay-based typing. Results and caveats for the whole study, not just this receptor: The amount of clinical and demographic metadata varied by source and participant and was provided uncurated.

V is reduced by 1 base and J by 4 bases, leaving a spacing of 11 bases between them. There are 16 amino acids in the CDR3, from cysteine to phenylalanine inclusive. Only CDR3 DNA is held: 48 bases, read in frame from base 1. As encoded in the germline V gene, CDR1 is SGHTA while CDR2 is FQGNSA. With respect to this clone: Its antigen specificity is not known. Per-nucleotide qualities are absent, and no much larger clonotype sits a single base away.

Enrolling through a virtual design, the prospective study's participants ranged in age from roughly 18 to 89 years and lived across roughly 23 United States geographic areas. In the prospective study, participants were assigned to cohorts based on the clinical history participants reported in a screening survey and a study questionnaire. ImmuneRACE Cohort 3 recovered participants were defined by two consecutive negative NP/OP PCR tests, healthcare professional clearance, or symptom resolution. Each participant in the prospective study had whole blood, serum and a nasopharyngeal or oropharyngeal swab collected by mobile phlebotomists. Prospective study participants could optionally give additional blood draws and questionnaires over an approximately 2-month period. Before DNA extraction, blood samples from the prospective study were shipped at room temperature or frozen. The immunoSEQ Assay, a bias-controlled multiplex PCR, was used to amplify TCRbeta CDR3 regions from genomic DNA. The study's processing was this. The number of nucleated cells in each sample was estimated from the amplification of reference gene primers within the assay. Sequence reads were collapsed and filtered to measure the absolute abundance of every unique TCRbeta CDR3 rearrangement. For each sample, productive Simpson clonality was calculated by taking the square root of Simpson's diversity index across productive rearrangements. TCRdb stores this immuneACCESS table with in-frame sequences only. Part of the clones is absent; in the studies checked, under half of the shortfall reflects unresolved V genes, and no reason is known for the rest. D and trimming were read from the DNA, whereas the V and J calls and clone size are those reported in that table. The sample data list about 280,000 clones, and 75% to 90% of these were observed just once. Together, the top ten hold 2% to 3% of the sample.

The origin of this receptor is a woman aged 45-65 years who had recovered from COVID-19. The sequence joins TRBV7-2 to TRBJ2-6; the D gene is perhaps TRBD1, on 6 matching bases. Sequenced: PBMCs or T cells enriched from blood (not recorded which). The nucleotide sequence reads TGTGCCAGCAGCTTAGGGGCAGGGGACGGGGCCAACGTCCTGACTTTC. Its protein reads: CASSLGAGDGANVLTF.